This T cell receptor beta chain was identified during a study of cytomegalovirus exposure and HLA in healthy donors. Study-wide points: In the analysis, some V segments, TRBV6-2 and TRBV6-3 included, were excluded as indistinguishable.

Regarding this clone: As yet, its antigen is unknown.

The germline gives CDR1 LNHDA, CDR2 SQIVND (reference sequence). The CDR3 runs 14 residues. Between the trimmed V and J ends, which lost 3 bases and 3 bases, there was a span of 9 bases. PCR amplification relied on 60 Vbeta primers (plus 13 Jbeta primers). The protocol was immunoSEQ multiplex PCR, while the TCRdb copy is restricted to in-frame clones and leaves out a portion. The table has approximately 200,000 clones, 70% to 80% seen once. Nominally healthy donors provided the samples, though records likely missed some immune exposures. The V call is TRBV19, the J call TRBJ1-3; D is uncertain. This sequence originates from a girl under 10 years old in good health and CMV-seronegative. The sequencing sample was made of PBMCs. CDR3 loop: CASSIEGHGNTIYF. The CDR3 bases are TGTGCCAGTAGTATCGAGGGCCATGGAAACACCATATATTTT.